This TCR beta chain derives from a study of monozygotic twins with inflammatory bowel disease. Note on this clonotype: The antigen remains unidentified.

Looked up from germline, CDR1 is SQVTM and CDR2 is ANQGSEA. The CDR3 has 13 amino acids. TCRdb re-called the 5' RACE reads; every CDR3 protein appears as one record, without DNA. The sample holds about 300,000 distinct CDR3 sequences. Points from the study as a whole: The existence of one strong signal or clonotype linked to IBD lacked support.

The TCR sequence derives from a human donor with ulcerative colitis or Crohn's disease, or a healthy co-twin of an affected twin (not recorded which). Sequencing was done on a sample of blood. This chain uses TRBV29-1 with TRBJ2-1. CDR3 region: CSVGVSSYNEQFF.